These T cell receptor beta chains were read from a single sample in a study of regulatory T cells in long-lasting Graves disease. TCRdb passed the multiplex PCR reads through MiXCR, listing each CDR3 protein once. Of some 470,000 distinct CDR3 sequences in the sample, roughly 21% were seen once. The sequencing here drew on peripheral blood mononuclear cells (PBMCs), taken when the disease was refractory, from a patient treated with antithyroid drugs. These receptors were taken from a female donor with Graves disease. Both conserved end residues are part of each CDR3. A D gene is named only where the DNA matches it firmly. Clone size appears in some rows only: once, few, many, or a class for an expanded clone.

abundance	v_gene	j_gene	d_gene	CDR3aa	CDR3nt
NA	TRBV14	TRBJ2-1	NA	CASSTSLSSYNEQFF	TGTGCCAGCAGCACTAGCCTTAGCTCCTACAATGAGCAGTTCTTC
few	TRBV11-2	TRBJ2-5	TRBD2	CASSSLGLAGPQETQYF	TGTGCCAGCAGCTCCCTGGGACTAGCGGGGCCACAAGAGACCCAGTACTTC
NA	TRBV24-1	TRBJ2-1	TRBD2	CATSDRLAVKDNEQFF	TGTGCCACCAGTGACCGACTAGCCGTCAAGGACAATGAGCAGTTCTTC
many	TRBV29-1	TRBJ2-7	NA	CSVNLAGDEQYF	TGCAGCGTGAATTTGGCAGGGGACGAGCAGTACTTC
NA	TRBV5-4	TRBJ2-6	NA	CASSSSRAGANVLTF	TGTGCCAGCAGCTCCTCTCGGGCTGGGGCCAACGTCCTGACTTTC
many	TRBV28	TRBJ2-5	NA	CASRPGYQETQYF	TGTGCCAGCAGGCCGGGATATCAAGAGACCCAGTACTTC
NA	TRBV7-8	TRBJ1-1	NA	CASSSNQHIMNTEAFF	TGTGCCAGCAGCTCCAATCAGCATATAATGAACACTGAAGCTTTCTTT
many	TRBV11-2	TRBJ2-4	NA	CASSLVTADAKNIQYF	TGTGCCAGCAGCTTAGTTACAGCGGACGCCAAAAACATTCAGTACTTC
few	TRBV29-1	TRBJ1-1	NA	CSVEDEGGTEAFF	TGCAGCGTTGAAGATGAGGGGGGCACTGAAGCTTTCTTT
NA	TRBV11-2	TRBJ2-1	NA	CASSLSGNEQFF	TGTGCCAGCAGTCTATCAGGGAATGAGCAGTTCTTC
once	TRBV25-1	TRBJ2-1	NA	CASSSAHNEQFF	TGTGCCAGCTCCAGCGCCCACAATGAGCAGTTCTTC
many	TRBV6-1	TRBJ1-2	NA	CASSENWGYGYTF	TGTGCCAGCAGTGAAAACTGGGGCTATGGCTACACCTTC
many	TRBV12-3/TRBV12-4	TRBJ2-5	TRBD2	CASSLFSGKGETQYF	TGTGCCAGCAGTTTATTTAGCGGGAAGGGCGAGACCCAGTACTTC
NA	TRBV19	TRBJ1-1	NA	CASKRLETMNTEAFF	TGTGCCAGTAAGCGCCTGGAGACCATGAACACTGAAGCTTTCTTT
many	TRBV12-3/TRBV12-4	TRBJ2-5	TRBD1	CASSPGTGSQETQYF	TGTGCCAGCAGTCCGGGGACAGGGTCCCAAGAGACCCAGTACTTC
NA	TRBV7-3	TRBJ2-2	NA	CASSLDPSNTGELFF	TGTGCCAGCAGCTTGGACCCTTCGAACACCGGGGAGCTGTTTTTT
many	TRBV20-1	TRBJ1-5	NA	CSAEGTLTSQPQHF	TGCAGTGCTGAAGGGACCTTAACATCTCAGCCCCAGCATTTT
few	TRBV27	TRBJ1-5	NA	CASSPDRREPQHF	TGTGCCAGCAGCCCGGACCGGCGCGAGCCCCAGCATTTT
many	TRBV11-2	TRBJ2-5	NA	CASSSLRGLGTQYF	TGTGCCAGCAGCTCCCTGCGGGGCCTAGGAACCCAGTACTTC
NA	TRBV18	TRBJ2-4	NA	CASSPEGYKNIQYF	TGTGCCAGCTCACCAGAGGGTTACAAAAACATTCAGTACTTC
NA	TRBV27	TRBJ2-2	TRBD1	CASSLSPPTGGWTGELFF	TGTGCCAGCAGTTTATCTCCACCGACAGGGGGTTGGACCGGGGAGCTGTTTTTT
few	TRBV29-1	TRBJ2-7	NA	CSGVDGYEQYF	TGCAGCGGGGTGGACGGTTACGAGCAGTACTTC
many	TRBV7-7	TRBJ2-5	TRBD1	CASSLRTGVQETQYF	TGTGCTAGCAGCCTAAGGACAGGGGTACAAGAGACCCAGTACTTC
NA	TRBV5-6	TRBJ1-2	NA	CASSGRGLTGYTF	TGTGCCAGCAGCGGAAGGGGGTTGACTGGCTACACCTTC
many	TRBV6-9	TRBJ1-1	TRBD1	CASSSGQARFTEAFF	TGTGCCAGCAGTTCCGGACAGGCTAGGTTTACTGAAGCTTTCTTT
NA	TRBV3-1	TRBJ1-2	TRBD1	CASSQGTGQRNGYTF	TGTGCCAGCAGCCAAGGGACAGGGCAACGCAACGGCTACACCTTC
NA	TRBV12-3/TRBV12-4	TRBJ2-2	TRBD2	CASSLLAGSDGELFF	TGTGCCAGCAGTTTACTAGCGGGATCGGACGGGGAGCTGTTTTTT
NA	TRBV19	TRBJ2-1	NA	CASSIGLGTVYNEQFF	TGTGCCAGTAGTATCGGTCTGGGGACTGTCTACAATGAGCAGTTCTTC
many	TRBV11-2	TRBJ1-4	TRBD1	CASSVGQSLTNEKLFF	TGTGCCAGCAGCGTGGGACAGTCCTTAACTAATGAAAAACTGTTTTTT
few	TRBV30	TRBJ1-1	TRBD1	CAWRSGGLTEAFF	TGTGCCTGGAGATCAGGGGGCCTCACTGAAGCTTTCTTT
many	TRBV6-5	TRBJ1-1	NA	CASSYWEGTKRMNTEAFF	TGTGCCAGCAGTTACTGGGAGGGTACCAAGCGCATGAACACTGAAGCTTTCTTT
few	TRBV7-6	TRBJ2-5	NA	CASSLATRQETQYF	TGTGCCAGCAGCTTAGCCACAAGACAAGAGACCCAGTACTTC
many	TRBV12-3/TRBV12-4	TRBJ1-1	NA	CASSNSWTARNTEAFF	TGTGCCAGCAGCAACTCCTGGACGGCCAGGAACACTGAAGCTTTCTTT
NA	TRBV27	TRBJ2-1	NA	CASSSRYGATEGYHSYNEQFF	TGTGCCAGCAGTTCAAGATATGGAGCTACAGAGGGCTACCACTCCTACAATGAGCAGTTCTTC
NA	TRBV20-1	TRBJ2-7	TRBD2	CSARLADYEQYF	TGCAGTGCCAGACTAGCAGACTACGAGCAGTACTTC
many	TRBV28	TRBJ2-5	NA	CASSPTGGQRMYQETQYF	TGTGCCAGCAGTCCCACCGGAGGACAGCGGATGTACCAAGAGACCCAGTACTTC
NA	TRBV28	TRBJ1-5	NA	CASSPSQFSNQPQHF	TGTGCCAGCTCACCTTCTCAGTTTAGCAATCAGCCCCAGCATTTT
many	TRBV2	TRBJ1-1	NA	CASSEVGLNTEAFF	TGTGCCAGCAGTGAGGTCGGCTTGAACACTGAAGCTTTCTTT
NA	TRBV19	TRBJ1-5	TRBD1	CASSTRTSGQLNNQPQHF	TGTGCCAGTTCCACCCGAACCTCGGGACAGCTTAACAATCAGCCCCAGCATTTT
many	TRBV2	TRBJ1-6	NA	CASSDREASPLHF	TGTGCCAGCAGTGACAGGGAAGCTTCACCCCTCCACTTT
many	TRBV28	TRBJ1-4	TRBD1	CASSWVTGEIEKLFF	TGTGCCAGCAGTTGGGTGACAGGGGAGATTGAAAAACTGTTTTTT
many	TRBV9	TRBJ2-5	TRBD2	CASSASGEPSRVQETQYF	TGTGCCAGCAGCGCTAGCGGGGAACCCTCGAGGGTCCAAGAGACCCAGTACTTC
few	TRBV5-5	TRBJ2-7	NA	CASSLVGEGRGYEQYF	TGTGCCAGCAGCTTAGTAGGAGAGGGGAGAGGCTACGAGCAGTACTTC
many	TRBV28	TRBJ1-5	TRBD1	CASSFRTGSEPQHF	TGTGCCAGCAGTTTCCGGACAGGGTCGGAGCCCCAGCATTTT
NA	TRBV5-5	TRBJ1-1	NA	CASSLAWGADTEAFF	TGTGCCAGCAGCTTGGCGTGGGGGGCGGACACTGAAGCTTTCTTT
few	TRBV19	TRBJ1-4	NA	CASSYEVSNEKLFF	TGTGCCAGTAGTTACGAGGTCTCCAATGAAAAACTGTTTTTT
few	TRBV20-1	TRBJ1-6	NA	CSANPTANSPLHF	TGCAGTGCCAACCCGACAGCAAATTCACCCCTCCACTTT
NA	TRBV20-1	TRBJ2-7	TRBD1	CSASTGGEVIAQYF	TGCAGTGCCTCGACAGGGGGCGAAGTTATCGCGCAGTACTTC
NA	TRBV15	TRBJ2-5	NA	CATSRAGGGEETQYF	TGTGCCACCAGCAGAGCTGGGGGCGGGGAAGAGACCCAGTACTTC
NA	TRBV9	TRBJ2-1	TRBD2	CASSGSAGWYNEQFF	TGTGCCAGCAGCGGATCAGCGGGATGGTACAATGAGCAGTTCTTC
many	TRBV28	TRBJ2-7	TRBD2	CASSRGGPGEQYF	TGTGCCAGCAGTCGGGGGGGCCCCGGCGAGCAGTACTTC